This TCR beta chain was sequenced in a study of T cell responses to AZD1222 COVID-19 vaccine. As for this clone: The antigen is not known. The same CDR3 is also encoded by other DNA sequences in this sample.

Study results and limitations: The sample set comprised mostly white British donors with more females, and clonal diversity was possibly underestimated. Dominant at 160-218 and 743-854, vaccine-associated CD4 TCRs also spanned spike.

The data were produced by immunoSEQ multiplex PCR, yet TCRdb's version contains in-frame clones alone and is incomplete. The sample includes about 200,000 clones, more than 85% of them seen just once. In germline, CDR1 is MDHEN, CDR2 SYDVKM. Germline trimming cut 3 bases from V and 0 bases from J; bases unmatched to any gene: 1. This CDR3 is 14 amino acids long. The chain employs TRBV28 and TRBJ2-7, with 8 positions matching TRBD2. This TCR came from an adult in good health. Material: peripheral blood, obtained on day 0 of MenACWY control vaccination. The CDR3 region is CASSFSGGSYEQYF. DNA of the CDR3: TGTGCCAGCAGTTTCAGCGGGGGCTCCTACGAGCAGTACTTC.